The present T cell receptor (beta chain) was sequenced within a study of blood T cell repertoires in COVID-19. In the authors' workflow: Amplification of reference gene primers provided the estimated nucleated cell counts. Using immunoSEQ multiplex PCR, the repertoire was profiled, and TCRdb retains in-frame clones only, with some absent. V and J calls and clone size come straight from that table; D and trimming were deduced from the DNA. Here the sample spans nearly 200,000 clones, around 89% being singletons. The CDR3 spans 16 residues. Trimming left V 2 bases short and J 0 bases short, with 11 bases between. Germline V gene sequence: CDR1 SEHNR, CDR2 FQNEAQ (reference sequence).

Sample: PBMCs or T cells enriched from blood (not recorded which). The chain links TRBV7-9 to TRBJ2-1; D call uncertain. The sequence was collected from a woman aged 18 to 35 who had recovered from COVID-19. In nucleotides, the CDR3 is TGTGCCAGCAGCTTAAGGCAGGATAGCTCCTACAATGAGCAGTTCTTC. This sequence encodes CASSLRQDSSYNEQFF.